The source of this TCR beta chain is a study of T cell repertoires in cytomegalovirus infection. Study details: Signatures in public TCR beta sequences pointed to both CMV infection and matching HLA type.

MiXCR was run by TCRdb on the reads, yielding one entry per CDR3 protein. The data contain roughly 800,000 distinct CDR3 sequences, 25% to 30% of them singletons. Germline CDR1 is MGHRA and CDR2 is YSYEKL. The CDR3 sequence is 12 residues long. V dropped 6 bases and J dropped 5 bases, with 8 bases sitting between them. Comment on this clonotype: No antigen is known for it.

The sample in question was cultured CD8+ T cells from PBMCs, obtained from culture after CMV antigen stimulation. The chain links TRBV4-1 to TRBJ2-1; the D is unclear. The source is a human donor in good health (CMV status not recorded). Some clones in this sample may be carry-over from other donors' samples. The chain's CDR3 is CASRRMDNEQFF. CDR3 coding DNA: TGCGCCAGCAGAAGGATGGACAATGAGCAGTTCTTC.